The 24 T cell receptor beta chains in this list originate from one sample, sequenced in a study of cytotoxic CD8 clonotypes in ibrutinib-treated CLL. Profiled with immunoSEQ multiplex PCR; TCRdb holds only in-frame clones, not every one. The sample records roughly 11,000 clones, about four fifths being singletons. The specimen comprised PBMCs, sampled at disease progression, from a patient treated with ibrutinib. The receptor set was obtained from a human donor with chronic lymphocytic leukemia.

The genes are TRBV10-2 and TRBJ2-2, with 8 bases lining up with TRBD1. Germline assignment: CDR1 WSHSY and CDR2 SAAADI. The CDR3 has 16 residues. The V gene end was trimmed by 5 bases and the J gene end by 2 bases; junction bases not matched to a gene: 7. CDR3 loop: CASSTGTGVNTGELFF. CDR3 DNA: TGCGCCAGCAGTACGGGGACAGGAGTCAACACCGGGGAGCTGTTTTTT.

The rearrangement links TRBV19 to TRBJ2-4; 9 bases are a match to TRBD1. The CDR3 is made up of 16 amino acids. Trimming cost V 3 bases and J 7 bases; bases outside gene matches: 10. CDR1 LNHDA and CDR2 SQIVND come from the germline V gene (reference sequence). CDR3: CASSILNRGLDNIQYF. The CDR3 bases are TGTGCCAGTAGTATTCTTAACAGGGGGCTGGATAACATTCAGTACTTC.

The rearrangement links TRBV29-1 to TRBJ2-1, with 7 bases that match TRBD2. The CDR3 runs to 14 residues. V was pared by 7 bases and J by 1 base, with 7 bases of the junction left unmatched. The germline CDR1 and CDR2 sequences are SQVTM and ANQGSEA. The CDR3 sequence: CSGGTSDSYNEQFF. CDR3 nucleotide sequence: TGCAGCGGCGGTACTAGCGATTCCTACAATGAGCAGTTCTTC.

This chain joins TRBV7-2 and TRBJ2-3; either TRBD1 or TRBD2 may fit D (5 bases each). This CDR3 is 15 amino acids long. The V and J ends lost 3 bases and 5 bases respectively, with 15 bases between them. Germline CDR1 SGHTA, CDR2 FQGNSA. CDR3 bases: TGTGCCAGCAGCTTTAGTCTATCGGGGCGAGATACGCAGTATTTT. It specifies CASSFSLSGRDTQYF.

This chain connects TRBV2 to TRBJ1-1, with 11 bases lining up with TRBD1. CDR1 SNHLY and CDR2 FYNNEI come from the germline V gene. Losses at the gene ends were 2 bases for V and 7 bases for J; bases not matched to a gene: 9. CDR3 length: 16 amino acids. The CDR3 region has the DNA TGTGCCAGCAGTGAATGGGGCGGTGGGACAGGGGGTGAAGCTTTCTTT. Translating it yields CASSEWGGGTGGEAFF.

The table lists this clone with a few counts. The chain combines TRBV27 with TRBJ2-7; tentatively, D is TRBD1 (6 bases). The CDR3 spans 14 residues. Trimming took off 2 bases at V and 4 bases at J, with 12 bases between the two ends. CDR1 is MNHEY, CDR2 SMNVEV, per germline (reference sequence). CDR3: CASSLTGTSYEQYF. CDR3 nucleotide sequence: TGTGCCAGCAGTTTAACCGGGACAAGTTACGAGCAGTACTTC.

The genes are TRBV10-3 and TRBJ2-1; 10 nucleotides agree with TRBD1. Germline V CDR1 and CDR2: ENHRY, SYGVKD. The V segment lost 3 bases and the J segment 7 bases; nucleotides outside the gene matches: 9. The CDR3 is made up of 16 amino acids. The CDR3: CAISDTTGTGANEQFF. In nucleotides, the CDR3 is TGTGCCATCAGTGACACGACCGGGACAGGGGCAAATGAGCAGTTCTTC.

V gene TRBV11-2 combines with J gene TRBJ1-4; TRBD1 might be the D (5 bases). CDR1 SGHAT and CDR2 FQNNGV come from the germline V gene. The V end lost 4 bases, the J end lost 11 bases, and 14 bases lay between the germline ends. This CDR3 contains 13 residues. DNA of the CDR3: TGTGCCAGCAGCTCTCAAACGGGGCAGAAACTGTTTTTT. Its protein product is CASSSQTGQKLFF. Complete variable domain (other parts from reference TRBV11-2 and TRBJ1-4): EAGVAQSPRYKIIEKRQSVAFWCNPISGHATLYWYQQILGQGPKLLIQFQNNGVVDDSQLPKDRFSAERLKGVDSTLKIQPAKLEDSAVYLCASSSQTGQKLFFGSGTQLSVL.

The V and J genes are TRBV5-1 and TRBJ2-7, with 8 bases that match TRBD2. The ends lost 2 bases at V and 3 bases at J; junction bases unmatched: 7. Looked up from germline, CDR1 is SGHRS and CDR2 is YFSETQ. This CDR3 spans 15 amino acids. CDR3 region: CASSFVGSGDYEQYF. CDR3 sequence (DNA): TGCGCCAGCAGCTTTGTTGGTAGCGGGGACTACGAGCAGTACTTC. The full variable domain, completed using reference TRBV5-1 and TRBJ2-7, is KAGVTQTPRYLIKTRGQQVTLSCSPISGHRSVSWYQQTPGQGLQFLFEYFSETQRNKGNFPGRFSGRQFSNSRSEMNVSTLELGDSALYLCASSFVGSGDYEQYFGPGTRLTVT.

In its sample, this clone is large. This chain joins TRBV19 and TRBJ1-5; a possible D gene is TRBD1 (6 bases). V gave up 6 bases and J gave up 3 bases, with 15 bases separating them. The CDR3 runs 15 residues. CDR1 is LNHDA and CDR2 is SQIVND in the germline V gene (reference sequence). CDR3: CASSPTWGLNQPQHF. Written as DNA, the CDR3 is TGTGCCAGTAGCCCTACATGGGGGCTCAATCAGCCCCAGCATTTT. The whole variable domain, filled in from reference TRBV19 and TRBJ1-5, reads DGGITQSPKYLFRKEGQNVTLSCEQNLNHDAMYWYRQDPGQGLRLIYYSQIVNDFQKGDIAEGYSVSREKKESFPLTVTSAQKNPTAFYLCASSPTWGLNQPQHFGDGTRLSIL.

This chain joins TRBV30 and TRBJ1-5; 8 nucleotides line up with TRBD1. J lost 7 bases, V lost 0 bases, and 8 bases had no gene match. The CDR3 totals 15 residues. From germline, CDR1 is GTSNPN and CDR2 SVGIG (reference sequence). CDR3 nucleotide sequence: TGTGCCTGGAGTGTACGAGGACAGGGAGGCCAGCCCCAGCATTTT. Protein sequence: CAWSVRGQGGQPQHF.

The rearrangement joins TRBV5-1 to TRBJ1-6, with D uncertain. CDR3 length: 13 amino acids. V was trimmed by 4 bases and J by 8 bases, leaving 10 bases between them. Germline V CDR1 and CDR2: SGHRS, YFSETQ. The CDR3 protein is CASSETSDSPLHF. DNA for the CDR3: TGCGCCAGCAGCGAAACGTCGGATTCACCCCTCCACTTT.

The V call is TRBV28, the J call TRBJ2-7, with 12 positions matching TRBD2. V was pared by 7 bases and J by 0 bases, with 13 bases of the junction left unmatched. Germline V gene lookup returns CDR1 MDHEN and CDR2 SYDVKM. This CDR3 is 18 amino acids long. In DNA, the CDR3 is TGTGCCAGCACCCTGTCTAGCGGGAGGGCCTTGCCCTCCTACGAGCAGTACTTC. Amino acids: CASTLSSGRALPSYEQYF.

The CDR3 here is CAWNRGWNTEAFF. The CDR3 DNA reads as TGTGCCTGGAACAGGGGGTGGAACACTGAAGCTTTCTTT. V usage is TRBV30 and J usage is TRBJ1-1; 8 bases are shared with TRBD1. V lost 4 bases to trimming and J lost 1 base; unmatched junction nucleotides: 2. Per germline, CDR1 GTSNPN and CDR2 SVGIG (reference sequence). The CDR3 is 13 residues long.

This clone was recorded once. Here the CDR3 DNA reads TGTGCCAGCCAGGGGGGCGCTGAAGCTTTCTTT. Amino acids: CASQGGAEAFF. The V call is TRBV28, the J call TRBJ1-1; 7 positions match TRBD1. Looked up from germline, CDR1 is MDHEN and CDR2 is SYDVKM. V gave up 8 bases and J gave up 6 bases; unmatched junction bases: 3. This CDR3 is built from 11 residues.

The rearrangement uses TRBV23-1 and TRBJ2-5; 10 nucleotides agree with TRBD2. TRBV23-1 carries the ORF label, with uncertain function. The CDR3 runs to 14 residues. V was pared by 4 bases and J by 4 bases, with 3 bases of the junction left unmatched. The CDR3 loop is CASSRTSGLETQYF. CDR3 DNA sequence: TGCGCCAGCAGTCGGACTAGCGGATTAGAGACCCAGTACTTC.

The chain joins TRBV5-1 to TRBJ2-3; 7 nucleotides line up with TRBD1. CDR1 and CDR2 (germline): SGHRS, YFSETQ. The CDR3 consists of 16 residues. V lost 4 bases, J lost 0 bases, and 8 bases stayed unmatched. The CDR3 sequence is CASSAYRGQSTDTQYF. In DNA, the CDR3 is TGCGCCAGCAGCGCATACAGGGGACAAAGCACAGATACGCAGTATTTT. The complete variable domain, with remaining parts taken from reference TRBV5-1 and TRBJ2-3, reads KAGVTQTPRYLIKTRGQQVTLSCSPISGHRSVSWYQQTPGQGLQFLFEYFSETQRNKGNFPGRFSGRQFSNSRSEMNVSTLELGDSALYLCASSAYRGQSTDTQYFGPGTRLTVL.

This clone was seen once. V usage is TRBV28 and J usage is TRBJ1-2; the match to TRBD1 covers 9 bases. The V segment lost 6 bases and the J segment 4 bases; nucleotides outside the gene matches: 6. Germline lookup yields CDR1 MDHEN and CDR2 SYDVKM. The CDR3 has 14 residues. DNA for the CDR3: TGTGCCAGCAGACGACAGGGGGACCCCTATGGCTACACCTTC. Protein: CASRRQGDPYGYTF.

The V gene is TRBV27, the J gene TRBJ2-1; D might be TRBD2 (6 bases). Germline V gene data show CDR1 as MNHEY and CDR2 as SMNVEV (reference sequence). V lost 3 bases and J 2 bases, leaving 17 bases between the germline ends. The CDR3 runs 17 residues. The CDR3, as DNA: TGTGCCAGCAGTTTCGGGGGAGGCGGTGGGGCCTACAATGAGCAGTTCTTC. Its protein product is CASSFGGGGGAYNEQFF.

The CDR3 loop reads CASSYSTGAPYEQYF. Here the CDR3 DNA reads TGTGCCAGCAGTTACTCGACAGGGGCCCCCTACGAGCAGTACTTC. V is TRBV6-5 and J is TRBJ2-7; 8 bases fit TRBD1. After removal of 0 bases from V and 2 bases from J, the junction contained 3 bases not matched to a gene. The CDR3 spans 15 residues. Germline CDR1 and CDR2: MNHEY and SVGAGI.

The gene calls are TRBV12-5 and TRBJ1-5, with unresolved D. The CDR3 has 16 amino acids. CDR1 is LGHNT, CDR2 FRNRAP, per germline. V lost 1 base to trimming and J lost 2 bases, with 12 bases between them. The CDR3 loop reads CASGLGPYRGNQPQHF. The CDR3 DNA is TGTGCTAGTGGTTTGGGGCCTTACCGGGGCAATCAGCCCCAGCATTTT.

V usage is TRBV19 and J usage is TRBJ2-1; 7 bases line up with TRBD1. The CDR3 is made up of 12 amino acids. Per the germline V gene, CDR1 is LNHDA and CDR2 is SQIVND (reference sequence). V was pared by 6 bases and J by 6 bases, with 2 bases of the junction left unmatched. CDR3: CASSDRANEQFF. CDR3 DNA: TGTGCCAGTAGCGACAGGGCCAATGAGCAGTTCTTC.

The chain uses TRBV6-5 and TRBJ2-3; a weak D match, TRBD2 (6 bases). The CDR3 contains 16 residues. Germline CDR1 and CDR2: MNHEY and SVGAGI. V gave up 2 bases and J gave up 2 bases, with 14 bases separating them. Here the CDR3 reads CASSYEVGGITDTQYF. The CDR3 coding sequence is TGTGCCAGCAGTTACGAGGTGGGAGGAATCACAGATACGCAGTATTTT.

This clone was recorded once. Written as DNA, the CDR3 is TGTGCCAGCAGCCCAGGGACAGGATCCGATTTGGGAAAACTGTTTTTT. It specifies CASSPGTGSDLGKLFF. The chain links TRBV7-9 to TRBJ1-4; TRBD1 aligns across 8 bases. CDR3 length: 16 residues. V was clipped by 5 bases and J by 10 bases; unmatched bases: 15. Germline V gene data show CDR1 as SEHNR and CDR2 as FQNEAQ (reference sequence).